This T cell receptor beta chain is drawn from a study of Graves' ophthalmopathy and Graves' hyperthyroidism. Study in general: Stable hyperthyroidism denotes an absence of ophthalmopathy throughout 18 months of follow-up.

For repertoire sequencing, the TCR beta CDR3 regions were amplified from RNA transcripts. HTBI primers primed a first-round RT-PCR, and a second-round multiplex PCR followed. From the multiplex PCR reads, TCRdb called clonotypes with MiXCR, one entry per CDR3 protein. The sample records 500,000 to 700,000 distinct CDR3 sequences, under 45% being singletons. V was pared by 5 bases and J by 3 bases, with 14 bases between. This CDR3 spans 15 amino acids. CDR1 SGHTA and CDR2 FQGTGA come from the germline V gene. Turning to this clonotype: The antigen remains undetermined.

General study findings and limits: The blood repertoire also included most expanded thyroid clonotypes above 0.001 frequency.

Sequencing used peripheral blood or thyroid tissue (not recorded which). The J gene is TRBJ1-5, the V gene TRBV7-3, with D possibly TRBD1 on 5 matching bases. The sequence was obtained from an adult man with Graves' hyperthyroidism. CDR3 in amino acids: CASSRTRQSNQPQHF. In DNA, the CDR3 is TGTGCCAGCAGCCGCACCCGACAGTCCAATCAGCCCCAGCATTTT.